These T cell receptor beta chains were read from a single sample in a study of blood T cell repertoires in COVID-19. Repertoires were generated with immunoSEQ multiplex PCR, while TCRdb's copy carries only in-frame clones and drops some. The sample has fewer than 200,000 clones, around four fifths seen once. The sample was peripheral blood. The receptor set was obtained from a woman older than 75 with acute or convalescent COVID-19. CDR3s include the opening cysteine and the closing phenylalanine or tryptophan. A D gene is named only where the DNA matches it firmly. Clone size is not always given. Where it is, it says once, few, many or a class for expanded clones.

j_call d_call v_call clone_size cdr3_aa cdr3_nt
TRBJ2-7 NA TRBV2 NA CASSGAITYEQYF TGTGCCAGCAGTGGGGCCATAACCTACGAGCAGTACTTC
TRBJ2-7 TRBD2 TRBV27 NA CASSPWTSGGTYEQYF TGTGCCAGCAGTCCCTGGACTAGCGGGGGGACCTACGAGCAGTACTTC
TRBJ1-5 NA TRBV9 NA CASSPQDWFQPQHF TGTGCCAGCAGCCCCCAGGACTGGTTTCAGCCCCAGCATTTT
TRBJ2-5 TRBD2 TRBV7-9 NA CASSLALAGGQETQYF TGTGCCAGCAGCTTAGCCCTAGCGGGAGGCCAAGAGACCCAGTACTTC
TRBJ2-1 TRBD1 TRBV2 NA CASRRRQGIYNEQFF TGTGCCAGCAGGCGCCGACAGGGGATTTACAATGAGCAGTTCTTC
TRBJ1-2 NA TRBV20-1 NA CSAPLGGYTF TGCAGTGCCCCCCTAGGAGGCTACACCTTC
TRBJ1-2 NA TRBV19 NA CASNKPGLRIEYGYTF TGTGCCAGTAATAAGCCGGGACTCCGCATTGAGTATGGCTACACCTTC
TRBJ2-5 NA TRBV5-1 NA CASSLGGVQETQYF TGCGCCAGCAGCCTTGGAGGGGTACAAGAGACCCAGTACTTC
TRBJ2-7 TRBD1 TRBV11-1 NA CASSLALRTGGAVEQYF TGTGCCAGCAGCTTAGCCCTAAGAACAGGGGGCGCGGTCGAGCAGTACTTC
TRBJ1-1 NA TRBV4-3 NA CASSQKTGNTEAFF TGCGCCAGCAGCCAAAAGACAGGTAACACTGAAGCTTTCTTT
TRBJ1-3 NA TRBV10-3 NA CAISASNTGNTIYF TGTGCCATCAGTGCCTCCAACACGGGAAACACCATATATTTT
TRBJ2-7 TRBD1 TRBV11-3 NA CASSLTGVEQYF TGTGCCAGCAGCTTGACAGGGGTCGAGCAGTACTTC
TRBJ2-7 NA TRBV12-5 NA CASGLTGRSYEQYF TGTGCTAGTGGCCTGACAGGACGATCCTACGAGCAGTACTTC
TRBJ2-3 TRBD2 TRBV5-4 NA CASSFPGLAGSDTQYF TGTGCCAGCAGCTTCCCAGGACTAGCGGGTTCAGATACGCAGTATTTT
TRBJ2-1 TRBD2 TRBV6-1 NA CASSGSSGRAYNEQFF TGTGCCAGCAGTGGAAGTAGCGGGAGGGCCTACAATGAGCAGTTCTTC
TRBJ2-5 TRBD2 TRBV12-5 NA CASGLGLAGGHGETQYF TGTGCTAGTGGTTTGGGGCTAGCGGGAGGGCATGGGGAGACCCAGTACTTC
TRBJ1-2 NA TRBV6-1 NA CASSEFSSYGYTF TGTGCCAGCAGTGAATTTTCCAGCTATGGCTACACCTTC
TRBJ2-1 NA TRBV4-2 NA CASSELPGLAAYNEQFF TGTGCCAGCAGCGAGCTCCCCGGGCTAGCAGCCTACAATGAGCAGTTCTTC
TRBJ2-4 NA TRBV29-1 NA CSVETADANIQYF TGCAGCGTCGAAACAGCGGATGCGAACATTCAGTACTTC
TRBJ2-1 NA TRBV19 once CASRPSESLSSYNEQFF TGTGCCAGTAGGCCTAGCGAGTCACTAAGCTCCTACAATGAGCAGTTCTTC
TRBJ2-7 TRBD1 TRBV18 NA CASSPPVDRIQQYF TGTGCCAGCTCACCACCCGTGGACAGGATCCAGCAGTACTTC
TRBJ1-1 NA TRBV7-9 once CASRRRGRETEAFF TGTGCCAGCAGGCGACGGGGGAGGGAAACTGAAGCTTTCTTT
TRBJ1-6 NA TRBV7-2 NA CASSTRTPSNSPLHF TGTGCCAGCAGCACCCGGACACCTTCGAATTCACCCCTCCACTTT
TRBJ1-3 TRBD1 TRBV3-1/TRBV3-2 NA CASSQGQGAHGNTIYF TGTGCCAGCAGCCAAGGCCAGGGGGCGCATGGAAACACCATATATTTT
TRBJ1-4 TRBD1 TRBV19 NA CASSTGTENNEKLFF TGTGCCAGTAGTACTGGGACAGAGAATAATGAAAAACTGTTTTTT
TRBJ1-4 TRBD1 TRBV11-2 NA CASSPGTGGTNEKLFF TGTGCCAGCAGCCCGGGGACAGGGGGAACTAATGAAAAACTGTTTTTT
TRBJ2-7 NA TRBV24-1 NA CATSDPTGTRKDYEQYF TGTGCCACCAGTGATCCTACAGGCACACGGAAGGACTACGAGCAGTACTTC
TRBJ2-2 NA TRBV5-8 few CASQEWNTGELFF TGTGCCAGCCAGGAATGGAACACCGGGGAGCTGTTTTTT
TRBJ2-7 NA TRBV12-5 NA CASGSLRGSTYEQYF TGTGCTAGTGGTTCCCTGAGGGGGTCTACCTACGAGCAGTACTTC
TRBJ1-2 NA TRBV21-1 NA CASSKVRDCLEGGYTF TGTGCCAGCAGCAAAGTTCGAGACTGCCTTGAGGGCGGCTACACCTTC
TRBJ2-3 TRBD2 TRBV12-3/TRBV12-4 NA CASSLTSADTQYF TGTGCCAGCAGTCTGACTAGCGCAGATACGCAGTATTTT
TRBJ1-2 TRBD1 TRBV4-3 once CASSQGIGDRKIYGYTF TGCGCCAGCAGCCAAGGAATAGGGGACAGAAAAATTTATGGCTACACCTTC
TRBJ1-1 NA TRBV2 NA CASSDVIEAFF TGTGCCAGCAGTGACGTAATTGAAGCTTTCTTT
TRBJ1-1 NA TRBV7-2 NA CASSLGAGMDTEAFF TGTGCCAGCAGCTTAGGGGCGGGGATGGACACTGAAGCTTTCTTT
TRBJ2-1 TRBD2 TRBV9 NA CASSPFSGRVGNEQFF TGTGCCAGCAGCCCCTTTAGCGGGAGGGTTGGAAATGAGCAGTTCTTC
TRBJ1-2 NA TRBV6-5 NA CASSYTQTVNYGYTF TGTGCCAGCAGTTACACACAGACGGTTAACTATGGCTACACCTTC
TRBJ1-1 NA TRBV5-5 NA CASSPSVRPMNTEAFF TGTGCCAGCAGCCCGTCAGTCCGCCCCATGAACACTGAAGCTTTCTTT
TRBJ1-5 NA TRBV18 few CASSLDFLRPQHF TGTGCCAGCTCCCTGGACTTCCTCCGGCCCCAGCATTTT
TRBJ1-1 NA TRBV18 NA CASSPGTEAFF TGTGCCAGCTCACCCGGCACTGAAGCTTTCTTT
TRBJ1-1 NA TRBV29-1 NA CSVYRVNTEAFF TGCAGCGTATACAGGGTAAACACTGAAGCTTTCTTT
TRBJ1-2 NA TRBV18 NA CASSPEGDRGYTF TGTGCCAGCTCACCAGAGGGAGATAGGGGCTACACCTTC
TRBJ2-3 TRBD2 TRBV2 NA CASSVLAGIADTQYF TGTGCCAGCAGTGTACTAGCGGGAATCGCAGATACGCAGTATTTT
TRBJ2-3 NA TRBV19 NA CASSPQGWGTTQYF TGTGCCAGTAGCCCTCAGGGATGGGGCACCACGCAGTATTTT
TRBJ2-1 TRBD2 TRBV30 few CARGLDNNEQFF TGTGCCAGGGGACTAGATAACAATGAGCAGTTCTTC
TRBJ1-2 NA TRBV27 few CASRGQGGGYTF TGTGCCAGCAGGGGCCAGGGAGGGGGCTACACCTTC
TRBJ1-1 TRBD1 TRBV7-2 NA CASTLTRGHTEAFF TGTGCCAGCACACTTACGAGGGGGCACACTGAAGCTTTCTTT